Included here is one TCR beta chain sequence, with context. Its antigen remains unknown. TCRdb fed the 5' RACE reads into MiXCR, producing one record per CDR3 protein. The table lists under 350,000 distinct CDR3 sequences, 8% to 9.5% of them singletons. This entry belongs to a study of identical twins. Study-level points and caveats: The authors drew conclusions from cross-sectional statistical analysis rather than following the same donors. Potential partial confounding of zero-insertion analyses by invariant MAIT and iNKT cells was noted. The abundant beta clonotypes from cord blood had fewer insertions, and memory repertoires had none of this. Less excess twin sharing appeared in beta out-of-frame sequences.

These data are also associated with another study on yellow fever vaccine responses in identical twins.

This TCR was recovered from a woman aged 18 to 35 in good health. Sequenced: CD8+ T cells sorted from blood.

The CDR3 sequence: CASSSRQGNRDNEQFF. The CDR3 region has the DNA TGTGCCAGCAGCTCCCGGCAGGGGAACAGGGACAATGAGCAGTTCTTC. The chain carries TRBV7-9 and TRBJ2-1, with a possible D match to TRBD1 (6 bases). CDR3 length: 16 residues. Germline V gene lookup returns CDR1 SEHNR and CDR2 FQNEAQ (reference sequence). Trimming removed 4 bases from V and 5 bases from J, with 18 bases in between.